The 6 T cell receptor beta chains listed next were all sequenced from one sample in a study of post-analysis software for immune sequencing data (dated by TCRdb to between 2015 and 2017). Overall study outcomes, separate from this receptor: Significantly higher frequencies in patients than in controls were found for about 5 TRBV segments, including TRBV5-6, TRBV5-1 and TRBV20-1.

Libraries came from PCR. These reads were obtained on an Illumina HiSeq 2500. To reduce PCR and sequencing biases, unique molecular identifiers were incorporated into the TCR beta cDNA libraries. TCRdb took the public reads, trimmed them with fastp at Q25, ran MiXCR for clone calling and kept in-frame beta chains. Identical CDR3 proteins give one entry, which carries the most common genes and DNA. The sample table contains about 170,000 distinct CDR3 sequences; only one count was recorded for about 29% of them. The top ten clones comprise less than 1.6% of the sample. These receptors have no known antigen. The sequenced sample was blood. The origin of the receptors is a girl aged 10 to 17 with multiple sclerosis.

Worth noting for this clonotype: A read error may be the cause here, since a much bigger clone is one base away. The CDR3 region is CASREEVAKNIQYF. CDR3 DNA: TGCGCCAGCAGGGAGGAGGTAGCCAAAAACATTCAGTACTTC. The rearrangement joins TRBV10-2 to TRBJ2-4; D is perhaps TRBD2 (5 bases). Trimming removed 6 bases from V and 0 bases from J, with 9 bases in between. Germline-derived CDR1 and CDR2 are WSHSY and SAAADI. The CDR3 covers 14 residues.

This clonotype has ten or more counts. J is TRBJ1-2 and V is TRBV6-5, with D possibly TRBD1 on 5 matching bases. From germline, CDR1 is MNHEY and CDR2 SVGAGI. This CDR3 has 15 amino acids. V was clipped by 0 bases and J by 5 bases, with 13 bases between them. The CDR3 sequence is CASSYSAGSGYGYTF. CDR3 in DNA: TGTGCCAGCAGTTACTCCGCCGGATCAGGGTATGGCTACACCTTC.

This clonotype was recorded only once. In DNA form, the CDR3 reads TGCAGCGTTGGGTGGCTAGCGGGAGCCTGCGAGCAGTACTTC. This sequence encodes CSVGWLAGACEQYF. V gene TRBV29-1 combines with J gene TRBJ2-5; TRBD2 matches at 10 bases. The J call may be in error: the DNA end matches TRBJ2-7 better. The CDR3 has 14 amino acids. The germline V gene has CDR1 SQVTM and CDR2 ANQGSEA.

This clonotype occurred a few times. This sequence joins TRBV29-1 and TRBJ1-1; D remains unclear. Germline assignment: CDR1 SQVTM and CDR2 ANQGSEA. V lost 4 bases, J lost 11 bases, and 17 bases lay in between. The CDR3 runs 12 residues. Here the CDR3 DNA reads TGCAGCGTTGCCAGAATATCCGCTGGGGCTTTCTTT. It translates to CSVARISAGAFF. The whole variable domain, filled in from reference TRBV29-1 and TRBJ1-1, reads SAVISQKPSRDICQRGTSLTIQCQVDSQVTMMFWYRQQPGQSLTLIATANQGSEATYESGFVIDKFPISRPNLTFSTLTVSNMSPEDSSIYLCSVARISAGAFFGQGTRLTVV.

In this sample, this clonotype turned up many times. The J gene is TRBJ2-5, the V gene TRBV29-1; D remains ambiguous. CDR1 is SQVTM and CDR2 is ANQGSEA in the germline V gene. The CDR3 loop spans 13 amino acids. V was pared by 7 bases and J by 0 bases, with 12 bases between. CDR3 in amino acids: CSALGRNQETQYF. CDR3 sequence (DNA): TGCAGCGCCTTAGGACGGAACCAAGAGACCCAGTACTTC.

This clonotype occurred a few times. This may arise from a read error, as a much more abundant clone is one base away. V gene TRBV29-1 combines with J gene TRBJ2-7; D gene ambiguous. CDR1 is SQVTM and CDR2 is ANQGSEA in the germline V gene. This CDR3 contains 17 residues. CDR3 in DNA: TGCAGCGTTGAAGTGTTAGTCGACGGCCTCAGCTCCTACGCGCAGTACTTC. This translates into CSVEVLVDGLSSYAQYF.